Below, 26 T cell receptor beta chains from the same sample are listed, as sequenced in a study of identical twins. MiXCR, run by TCRdb on the 5' RACE reads, gives a single entry per CDR3 protein. In the table there are 200,000 or so distinct CDR3 sequences, approximately 8.3% of which are singletons. The same data also went into a second study, on yellow fever vaccine responses in identical twins.

The sequenced sample consisted of memory (CD45RO+) T cells sorted from blood. All receptors derive from a woman under 30 in good health.

The DNA for the CDR3 is TGCAGTGCTACCGGGGACTACCAAGAGACCCAGTACTTC. Translated, it gives CSATGDYQETQYF. The chain links TRBV20-1 to TRBJ2-5, with D tentatively TRBD2 (6 bases). This CDR3 comprises 13 residues. V was pared by 4 bases and J by 0 bases, with 9 bases between. The germline V gene has CDR1 DFQATT and CDR2 SNEGSKA (reference sequence).

This clonotype was detected a few times. The V and J genes are TRBV24-1 and TRBJ2-1; TRBD2 matches 8 bases. CDR1 and CDR2 (germline): KGHDR, SFDVKD. Losses at the gene ends were 5 bases for V and 2 bases for J; bases not matched to a gene: 13. This CDR3 has 18 residues. CDR3 DNA: TGTGCCACCAGTGTGCGGGGCTTGGGTAGCGGGACCTACAATGAGCAGTTCTTC. It specifies CATSVRGLGSGTYNEQFF.

This chain connects TRBV24-1 to TRBJ2-5; TRBD2 agrees at 12 bases. Germline lookup yields CDR1 KGHDR and CDR2 SFDVKD. The CDR3 spans 16 residues. The V and J ends lost 3 bases and 5 bases, in that order; junction bases with no gene match: 6. The chain's CDR3 is CATSDASGGALETQYF. CDR3 DNA: TGTGCCACCAGTGATGCTAGCGGGGGGGCCTTGGAGACCCAGTACTTC.

The chain joins TRBV6-2 or TRBV6-3 to TRBJ2-2; D possibly corresponds to TRBD1 (6 bases). This CDR3 contains 15 residues. V was clipped by 7 bases and J by 3 bases, with 15 bases between them. In germline, CDR1 is MNHEY, CDR2 SVGEGT. The CDR3 loop is CASIRPGEHTGELFF. CDR3 in DNA: TGTGCCAGCATTAGGCCAGGGGAACACACCGGGGAGCTGTTTTTT.

This clonotype was seen many times. This chain links TRBV29-1 with TRBJ2-6, with a tentative D call TRBD1 (5 bases). V lost 1 base to trimming and J lost 3 bases, with 7 bases between them. The CDR3 is made up of 14 amino acids. From germline, CDR1 is SQVTM and CDR2 ANQGSEA. The CDR3 DNA reads as TGCAGCGTTGAAGGGGGCGGTGGGGCCAACGTCCTGACTTTC. Translation: CSVEGGGGANVLTF.

This clonotype came up many times. The chain links TRBV15 to TRBJ2-3; 7 bases line up with TRBD2. CDR1 LNHNV and CDR2 YYDKDF come from the germline V gene (reference sequence). CDR3 length equals 15 residues. J lost 1 base, V lost 4 bases, and 5 bases had no gene match. The CDR3 spells CATSKSGEGTDTQYF. The CDR3 nucleotides are TGTGCCACCAGCAAAAGCGGGGAGGGCACAGATACGCAGTATTTT.

This clonotype was counted at least ten times. The chain has TRBV20-1 and TRBJ1-6; tentative D call: TRBD1 (5 bases). Deletions cut 7 bases from V and 18 bases from J, with 16 bases between. Germline CDR1 is DFQATT and CDR2 is SNEGSKA (reference sequence). The CDR3 has 10 residues. The CDR3 DNA reads TGCAGTGTTGAGAAGGGGAGCCCCCACTTT. Translation: CSVEKGSPHF.

This clonotype was found a few times. The genes are TRBV7-2 and TRBJ2-5, with 13 bases fitting TRBD2. The ends lost 5 bases at V and 1 base at J; junction bases unmatched: 4. The CDR3 runs to 16 residues. Germline CDR1 SGHTA, CDR2 FQGNSA. CDR3 residues: CASSTTSGGAQETQYF. The CDR3 coding sequence is TGTGCCAGCAGCACCACTAGCGGGGGGGCCCAAGAGACCCAGTACTTC.

This clonotype came up a few times. J is TRBJ2-3 and V is TRBV20-1; 9 positions match TRBD2. CDR3 length equals 14 residues. J lost 6 bases, V lost 5 bases, and 9 bases had no gene match. Germline values: CDR1 DFQATT, CDR2 SNEGSKA (reference sequence). CDR3 coding DNA: TGCAGTGCTGGACTAGCGCAGCCTGGGGATACGCAGTATTTT. Amino acids: CSAGLAQPGDTQYF.

Ten or more counts support this clonotype. The chain employs TRBV6-1 and TRBJ1-1; 7 nucleotides match TRBD1. The CDR3 is 16 residues long. The junction had 9 bases not matched to a gene; V was cut back by 2 bases and J by 3 bases. Germline CDR1 and CDR2: MNHNS and SASEGT. The CDR3 DNA follows: TGTGCCAGCAGTGAACTCGGACAGGTAGTGTACACTGAAGCTTTCTTT. Protein product: CASSELGQVVYTEAFF.

The chain employs TRBV20-1 and TRBJ1-2, with 8 bases that match TRBD1. In germline, CDR1 is DFQATT, CDR2 SNEGSKA (reference sequence). CDR3 size: 15 residues. The V and J ends lost 2 bases and 8 bases, in that order; junction bases with no gene match: 13. The chain's CDR3 is CSARPTGQELKGYTF. CDR3 sequence (DNA): TGCAGTGCTAGACCGACGGGACAGGAGTTGAAGGGCTACACCTTC.

This clonotype was detected ten times or more. The chain carries TRBV18 and TRBJ2-7, with 7 bases fitting TRBD1. There are 14 residues in the CDR3. The germline CDR1 and CDR2 sequences are KGHSH and LQKENI. The junction had 6 bases not matched to a gene; V was cut back by 4 bases and J by 3 bases. CDR3 residues: CASSRTGVGYEQYF. In DNA form, the CDR3 reads TGTGCCAGCTCACGAACAGGGGTAGGCTACGAGCAGTACTTC.

J is TRBJ1-5 and V is TRBV11-2, with D maybe TRBD1 (6 bases). Germline CDR1 SGHAT, CDR2 FQNNGV. V lost 8 bases and J lost 5, with 13 bases in between. The CDR3 is 13 amino acids. CDR3 nucleotide sequence: TGTGCCAGCTCCCACAGGGCCCATCAGCCCCAGCATTTT. Residues: CASSHRAHQPQHF.

This clonotype appeared a few times. The chain carries TRBV7-6 and TRBJ2-5, with D possibly being TRBD2 (5 bases). Germline V gene lookup returns CDR1 SGHVS and CDR2 FNYEAQ. This CDR3 has 16 residues. Trimming shortened V by 0 bases and J by 5 bases, and 16 bases separated the two germline ends. CDR3 coding DNA: TGTGCCAGCAGCTTAGCAGGTGGGAGCGGACGGGAGACCCAGTACTTC. Translating gives CASSLAGGSGRETQYF.

This clonotype was detected ten times or more. The genes are TRBV7-3 and TRBJ2-1; D is unclear. The germline V gene encodes CDR1 SGHTA and CDR2 FQGTGA. The CDR3 covers 14 residues. V gave up 5 bases and J gave up 4 bases, with 12 bases separating them. The CDR3 region is CASSVGEAYNEQFF. The CDR3 nucleotides are TGTGCCAGCAGCGTGGGTGAGGCGTACAATGAGCAGTTCTTC.

This chain joins TRBV7-9 and TRBJ2-3; 7 bases map to TRBD1. V was pared by 1 base and J by 6 bases, with 7 bases of the junction left unmatched. In germline, CDR1 is SEHNR, CDR2 FQNEAQ (reference sequence). The CDR3 sequence is 15 residues long. The CDR3 nucleotides read TGTGCCAGCAGCTTAGGAGGGGGCATATATGATACGCAGTATTTT. Amino acid sequence: CASSLGGGIYDTQYF. Drawing the rest from reference TRBV7-9 and TRBJ2-3, the complete variable domain is DTGVSQNPRHKITKRGQNVTFRCDPISEHNRLYWYRQTLGQGPEFLTYFQNEAQLEKSRLLSDRFSAERPKGSFSTLEIQRTEQGDSAMYLCASSLGGGIYDTQYFGPGTRLTVL.

This clonotype was observed many times. V is TRBV4-2 and J is TRBJ2-1; 9 bases align to TRBD1. With V trimmed by 0 bases and J by 5 bases, 5 bases remained unmatched. The CDR3 totals 16 residues. Per the germline V gene, CDR1 is LGHNA and CDR2 is YNFKEQ. The CDR3 here is CASSQEGGTGNNEQFF. As DNA, the CDR3 is TGTGCCAGCAGCCAAGAGGGGGGGACAGGGAACAATGAGCAGTTCTTC.

This clonotype was counted many times. This rearrangement joins TRBV4-1 to TRBJ1-2; D is unresolved. Germline values: CDR1 MGHRA, CDR2 YSYEKL. Trimming pared 0 bases from V and 7 bases from J, leaving 15 bases between. This CDR3 spans 15 amino acids. In nucleotides, the CDR3 is TGCGCCAGCAGCCAAGATCTCAACGCGTCGGGTGGCTACACCTTC. Protein sequence: CASSQDLNASGGYTF.

This clonotype occurred a few times. The chain employs TRBV28 and TRBJ2-3; a weak D match, TRBD2 (6 bases). Per germline, CDR1 MDHEN and CDR2 SYDVKM. The CDR3 consists of 18 residues. V lost 6 bases and J 0 bases, leaving 22 bases between the germline ends. The chain's CDR3 is CASSPREGGVTSTDTQYF. The CDR3 DNA reads TGTGCCAGCAGCCCAAGAGAGGGAGGTGTGACTAGCACAGATACGCAGTATTTT.

V gene TRBV5-1 combines with J gene TRBJ2-7, with D hard to call. The CDR3 is made up of 14 amino acids. Germline CDR1 reads SGHRS; CDR2 reads YFSETQ. Trimming shortened V by 4 bases and J by 3 bases, and 14 bases separated the two germline ends. CDR3 DNA sequence: TGCGCCAGCAGCCTAACTACGATGAACTACGAGCAGTACTTC. Translation gives CASSLTTMNYEQYF. Complete variable domain (other parts from reference TRBV5-1 and TRBJ2-7): KAGVTQTPRYLIKTRGQQVTLSCSPISGHRSVSWYQQTPGQGLQFLFEYFSETQRNKGNFPGRFSGRQFSNSRSEMNVSTLELGDSALYLCASSLTTMNYEQYFGPGTRLTVT.

This clonotype was counted between two and nine times. The rearrangement links TRBV29-1 to TRBJ1-1; D might be TRBD1 (6 bases). The CDR3 loop spans 12 amino acids. The V gene's germline CDR1 is SQVTM and CDR2 ANQGSEA. V was clipped by 5 bases and J by 8 bases, with 15 bases between them. The CDR3 loop is CSVSNWGGEAFF. CDR3 DNA sequence: TGCAGCGTTAGTAACTGGGGGGGCGAAGCTTTCTTT.

This clonotype has just a few counts. The rearrangement joins TRBV11-2 to TRBJ2-1; perhaps TRBD2 as D (5 bases). Germline CDR1 reads SGHAT; CDR2 reads FQNNGV. The germline V and J ends were trimmed by 1 base and 6 bases, with 13 bases remaining between them. CDR3 size: 15 residues. The CDR3 DNA follows: TGTGCCAGCAGCTTAGGAACCGGGGAAACCAATGAGCAGTTCTTC. As protein: CASSLGTGETNEQFF.

Only a few counts were recorded for this clonotype. The chain has TRBV11-2 and TRBJ2-1; 10 nucleotides align to TRBD2. The CDR3 totals 15 residues. The J segment lost 9 bases and the V segment lost 4 bases, leaving 9 bases of the junction unmatched. Looked up from germline, CDR1 is SGHAT and CDR2 is FQNNGV. CDR3 residues: CASSSGGSGRSEQFF. The CDR3 bases are TGTGCCAGCAGCTCGGGGGGTAGCGGGAGGAGTGAGCAGTTCTTC.

This clonotype was recorded a few times. The genes are TRBV4-3 and TRBJ2-3, with D possibly matching TRBD2 (6 bases). V was trimmed by 4 bases and J by 7 bases, leaving 18 bases between them. The germline V gene encodes CDR1 LGHNA and CDR2 YSLEER. The CDR3 covers 15 residues. CDR3 sequence (DNA): TGCGCCAGCAGCCCCGCGTTCGGGACTCTCAATACGCAGTATTTT. It is translated as CASSPAFGTLNTQYF.

This rearrangement joins TRBV10-3 to TRBJ2-4; maybe TRBD1 (5 bases). Germline lookup yields CDR1 ENHRY and CDR2 SYGVKD. The germline V and J ends were trimmed by 7 bases and 11 bases, with 12 bases remaining between them. The CDR3 contains 11 residues. For the CDR3, the DNA is TGTGCCATCAAGCAGGGTTTCGTTCAGTACTTC. Residues: CAIKQGFVQYF.

A few counts support this clonotype. J is TRBJ2-3 and V is TRBV19; a weak D match, TRBD2 (6 bases). The CDR3 has 13 amino acids. CDR1 and CDR2 (germline): LNHDA, SQIVND (reference sequence). Between the trimmed V and J ends, which lost 1 base and 9 bases, there was a span of 11 bases. In DNA form, the CDR3 reads TGTGCCAGTAGTATAGGGGGACTGGGGACGCAGTATTTT. Residues: CASSIGGLGTQYF.